This T cell receptor beta chain was sequenced in a study of blood T cell repertoires in COVID-19. CDR1 and CDR2 (germline): KGHSH, LQKENI. CDR3 length equals 15 residues. J was trimmed by 2 bases and V by 3 bases; bases with no gene match: 6. The protocol was immunoSEQ multiplex PCR, while the TCRdb copy is restricted to in-frame clones and leaves out a portion. Of about 46,000 clones listed, about 86% are singletons. Recruitment covered about two dozen US areas and drew participants whose ages spanned roughly 18 to 89 years. The chain has TRBV18 and TRBJ2-5, with 7 bases aligning to TRBD1. This TCR derives from a woman aged 45-65 years who had recovered from COVID-19. The sample was PBMCs or T cells enriched from blood (not recorded which). CDR3 nucleotides: TGTGCCAGCTCACCCCAGCACAGGGGACAAGAGACCCAGTACTTC. Protein product: CASSPQHRGQETQYF.